This TCR beta chain comes out of a study of cytomegalovirus exposure and HLA in healthy donors. About the research overall: Assignment to the Caucasian-associated ancestry cluster applied to more than 75% of the approximately 360 genotyped donors. Study-wide results and caveats: Some TCR beta chains (164 of them) were listed as cytomegalovirus-associated. TRBV6-2, TRBV6-3 and other indistinguishable V segments were excluded. Reports indicate that TCR beta sequences accurately predicted the HLA-A and HLA-B alleles of most subjects.

Primers included in the PCR were 60 Vbeta and 13 Jbeta primers. This table comes from immunoSEQ multiplex PCR, and its TCRdb copy is limited to in-frame clones, with some not included. The sample lists roughly 150,000 clones; about 70% were seen once. The CDR3 has 16 amino acids. Trimming removed 4 bases at V and 2 bases at J, with 18 bases between. The germline gives CDR1 LNHDA, CDR2 SQIVND (reference sequence). Turning to this clone: The antigen remains unidentified.

The receptor was derived from a woman aged 55-70 years in good health and CMV-seropositive. The rearrangement links TRBV19 to TRBJ2-7; a weak D match, TRBD2 (6 bases). The sequencing sample was made of PBMCs. The CDR3, as DNA: TGTGCCAGTAGTAATATAAAGGAGCGGGCCGCCTACGAGCAGTACTTC. Residues: CASSNIKERAAYEQYF. Based on the CDR3 plus reference TRBV19 and TRBJ2-7, the full variable domain is DGGITQSPKYLFRKEGQNVTLSCEQNLNHDAMYWYRQDPGQGLRLIYYSQIVNDFQKGDIAEGYSVSREKKESFPLTVTSAQKNPTAFYLCASSNIKERAAYEQYFGPGTRLTVT.